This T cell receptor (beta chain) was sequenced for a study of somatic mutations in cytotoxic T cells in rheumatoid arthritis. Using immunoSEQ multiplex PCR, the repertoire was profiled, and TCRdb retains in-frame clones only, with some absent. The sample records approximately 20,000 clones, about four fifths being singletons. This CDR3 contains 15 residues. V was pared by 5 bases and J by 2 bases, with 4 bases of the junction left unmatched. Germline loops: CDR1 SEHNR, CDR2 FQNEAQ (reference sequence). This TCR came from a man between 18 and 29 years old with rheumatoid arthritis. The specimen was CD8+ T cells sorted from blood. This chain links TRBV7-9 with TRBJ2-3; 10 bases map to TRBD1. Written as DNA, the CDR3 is TGTGCCAGCAGCCAGGGACAGGGGATCACAGATACGCAGTATTTT. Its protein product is CASSQGQGITDTQYF.